This T cell receptor beta chain is drawn from a study of identical twins. Findings and limits, study-wide: Twins' excess sharing was less marked for out-of-frame beta sequences. Models underestimated out-of-frame TCR alpha sharing in monozygotic twins. A partial confounding effect on zero-insertion analyses could come from invariant MAIT and iNKT cells.

The ends were cut back, 2 bases at V and 1 base at J, with 8 bases in the middle. The CDR3 has 15 residues. Germline V gene lookup returns CDR1 MNHEY and CDR2 SMNVEV (reference sequence). This clonotype was detected only a few times. Antigen: not known. A universal primer site was created by template switching, with the cDNA bearing unique molecular identifiers. MiXCR, run by TCRdb on the 5' RACE reads, gives a single entry per CDR3 protein. The sample has about 250,000 distinct CDR3 sequences, roughly an eighth seen once. The sequence was collected from a young woman in good health. J is TRBJ2-2 and V is TRBV27; D is ambiguous. Sequenced material: memory (CD45RO+) T cells sorted from blood. The CDR3 protein is CASSLMGVNTGELFF. CDR3 sequence (DNA): TGTGCCAGCAGTTTAATGGGCGTGAACACCGGGGAGCTGTTTTTT.